Each of the 12 T cell receptor beta chains below was sequenced from the same sample in a study of T and B cells in COVID-19 patients. From blood, about 240-500 ng of genomic DNA served as TRB template. TRB rearrangements were amplified by multiplex PCR with BIOMED2 TRB-A/B primers. TCRdb itself ran the multiplex PCR reads through MiXCR, one entry per CDR3 protein. The table includes around 19,000 distinct CDR3 sequences, roughly 36% detected once. The sample was blood. These receptors came from a human donor with active COVID-19.

This rearrangement joins TRBV19 to TRBJ2-3; D unresolved. CDR3 length equals 12 residues. The V gene's germline CDR1 is LNHDA and CDR2 SQIVND (reference sequence). Trimming removed 5 bases from V and 3 bases from J, with 6 bases in between. The CDR3 reads CASSPGTDTQYF. The CDR3 nucleotides are TGTGCCAGTAGTCCCGGGACAGATACGCAGTATTTT.

The DNA for the CDR3 is TGTGCCAGCAGCGTGACAGGGGCCCATCCATCCCAGCATTTT. The encoded protein is CASSVTGAHPSQHF. The chain carries TRBV6-1 and TRBJ1-5; TRBD1 aligns across 8 bases. The V and J ends lost 6 bases and 11 bases, in that order; junction bases with no gene match: 12. Germline lookup yields CDR1 MNHNS and CDR2 SASEGT. The length of the CDR3 is 14 residues.

This clonotype occurred a few times. This chain connects TRBV12-3 or TRBV12-4 to TRBJ1-5, with D perhaps TRBD1 (5 bases). The CDR3 consists of 16 residues. Trimming removed 2 bases at V and 2 bases at J, with 13 bases between. The CDR3 sequence is CASSLQGVVGNQPQHF. The CDR3 coding sequence is TGTGCCAGCAGTTTACAGGGTGTCGTAGGCAATCAGCCCCAGCATTTT.

This clonotype was observed a handful of times. CDR3 nucleotides: TGTGCCAGCAGGGCTAGTAGCGGGGTAACCGGGGAGCTGTTTTTT. Translating gives CASRASSGVTGELFF. The chain has TRBV6-1 and TRBJ2-2; 8 positions match TRBD2. Germline V CDR1 and CDR2: MNHNS, SASEGT. The CDR3 covers 15 residues. V trimming: 6 bases; J trimming: 5 bases; junction bases outside the gene matches: 8.

CDR3 sequence (DNA): TGTGCCAGTACCGGGACAGGGGCCTACGTGCAGTACGTC. The encoded protein is CASTGTGAYVQYV. This chain joins TRBV19 and TRBJ2-7, with 10 nucleotides matching TRBD1. The CDR3 contains 13 residues. CDR1 LNHDA and CDR2 SQIVND come from the germline V gene (reference sequence).

This clonotype was observed a few times. This chain joins TRBV12-3 or TRBV12-4 and TRBJ2-2, with D unclear. CDR3 length: 15 residues. Trimming shortened V by 10 bases and J by 3 bases, and 18 bases separated the two germline ends. DNA for the CDR3: TGTGCCACCACGGGCGAGCGCCCCGACACCGGGGAGCTGTTTTTT. Translation: CATTGERPDTGELFF.

V usage is TRBV7-2 and J usage is TRBJ2-3; no firm D call. This CDR3 has 12 residues. Deletions cut 10 bases from V and 6 bases from J, with 14 bases between. Germline V lookup: CDR1 SGHTA, CDR2 FQGNSA. DNA of the CDR3: TGTGCCACTTTTCTCCGGTGGGATACGCAGTATTTT. Protein sequence: CATFLRWDTQYF.

The rearrangement joins TRBV21-1 to TRBJ2-1; the table gives TRBD1 as D, unverified against the DNA. TRBV21-1 is a listed pseudogene. CDR3 length: 19 residues. CDR3 nucleotide sequence: TGTGCCAGCAGCAGTCCGGAGGCGAGATACGGGTTCTGGGGCGATGAGCAGTTCTTC. Its translation is CASSSPEARYGFWGDEQFF.

The rearrangement joins TRBV20-1 to TRBJ1-2; the D is unclear. Germline V gene data show CDR1 as DFQATT and CDR2 as SNEGSKA (reference sequence). The CDR3 spans 14 residues. Trimming took off 3 bases at V and 4 bases at J, with 15 bases between the two ends. CDR3 loop: CSASLSGAGYGYTF. The CDR3 nucleotides are TGCAGTGCTAGTCTATCGGGCGCAGGCTATGGCTACACCTTC.

This clonotype counts as medium-sized. The chain links TRBV29-1 to TRBJ1-4; 11 nucleotides agree with TRBD1. Trimming removed 5 bases from V and 11 bases from J; junction bases left unmatched: 7. The CDR3 covers 13 residues. The germline V gene has CDR1 SQVTM and CDR2 ANQGSEA. CDR3 sequence reads: CSVKGTGGGKLFF. The CDR3 bases are TGCAGCGTTAAAGGGACAGGGGGTGGGAAACTGTTTTTT.

By share of the sample, this clonotype is medium-sized. V and J are TRBV27 and TRBJ2-2, with 7 bases aligning to TRBD1. Losses at the gene ends were 2 bases for V and 5 bases for J; bases not matched to a gene: 5. Germline V gene data show CDR1 as MNHEY and CDR2 as SMNVEV (reference sequence). The CDR3 runs to 15 residues. The CDR3 here is CASSLTGAGTGELFF. The CDR3 DNA reads TGTGCCAGCAGTTTAACAGGGGCAGGGACCGGGGAGCTGTTTTTT.

The J gene is TRBJ2-7, the V gene TRBV21-1. TRBV21-1 is reported as a pseudogene. This CDR3 is 11 amino acids long. The CDR3 loop is CASGIPYEQYV. CDR3 bases: TGTGCCAGCGGAATACCCTACGAGCAGTACGTC.